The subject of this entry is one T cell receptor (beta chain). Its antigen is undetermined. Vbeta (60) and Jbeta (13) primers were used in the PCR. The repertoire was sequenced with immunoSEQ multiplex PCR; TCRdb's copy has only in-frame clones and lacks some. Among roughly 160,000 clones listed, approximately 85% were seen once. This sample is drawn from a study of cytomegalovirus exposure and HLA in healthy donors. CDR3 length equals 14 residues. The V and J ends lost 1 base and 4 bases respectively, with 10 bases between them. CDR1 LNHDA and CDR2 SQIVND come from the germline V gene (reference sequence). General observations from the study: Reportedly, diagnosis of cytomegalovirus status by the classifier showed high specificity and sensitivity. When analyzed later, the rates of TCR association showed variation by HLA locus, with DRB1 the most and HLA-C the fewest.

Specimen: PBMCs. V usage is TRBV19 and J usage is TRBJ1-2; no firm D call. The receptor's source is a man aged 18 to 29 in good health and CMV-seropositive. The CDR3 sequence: CASSIVSRIYGYTF. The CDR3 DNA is TGTGCCAGTAGTATAGTAAGCAGGATCTATGGCTACACCTTC. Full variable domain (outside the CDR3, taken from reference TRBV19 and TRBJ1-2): DGGITQSPKYLFRKEGQNVTLSCEQNLNHDAMYWYRQDPGQGLRLIYYSQIVNDFQKGDIAEGYSVSREKKESFPLTVTSAQKNPTAFYLCASSIVSRIYGYTFGSGTRLTVV.